Following are 14 T cell receptor beta chains from one sample sequenced in a study of cytomegalovirus exposure and HLA in healthy donors. Clones were read by immunoSEQ multiplex PCR, and TCRdb kept only the in-frame ones, dropping some. The data hold some 80,000 clones, with roughly 95% observed a single time. Sequenced: PBMCs. The receptors were sampled from a woman aged 18-30 years in good health and CMV-seronegative.

The genes are TRBV29-1 and TRBJ1-1; no definite D call. This CDR3 region has 9 residues. Between the trimmed V and J ends, which lost 2 bases and 11 bases, there was a span of 6 bases. CDR1 SQVTM and CDR2 ANQGSEA come from the germline V gene. CDR3 nucleotide sequence: TGCAGCGTTGAACGGTGGGCTTTCTTT. Its translation: CSVERWAFF.

V gene TRBV2 combines with J gene TRBJ1-5; D gene unclear. CDR3 size: 18 residues. V lost 7 bases and J lost 3, with 25 bases in between. Germline V gene data show CDR1 as SNHLY and CDR2 as FYNNEI. CDR3 sequence: CASNGWGAPKHYNQPQHF. The CDR3 DNA is TGTGCCAGCAACGGGTGGGGAGCGCCAAAACATTACAATCAGCCCCAGCATTTT.

The V gene is TRBV5-6, the J gene TRBJ2-7; TRBD2 might be the D (5 bases). In germline, CDR1 is SGHDT, CDR2 YYEEEE. V was pared by 4 bases and J by 5 bases, with 19 bases between. CDR3 length equals 15 residues. Here the CDR3 DNA reads TGTGCCAGCAGCCCGTTGGAGGCGGGCGTAAACGAGCAGTACTTC. It encodes CASSPLEAGVNEQYF.

The chain links TRBV15 to TRBJ2-7; TRBD2 matches at 11 bases. The CDR3 covers 15 residues. The germline V gene has CDR1 LNHNV and CDR2 YYDKDF (reference sequence). V trimming: 2 bases; J trimming: 4 bases; junction bases outside the gene matches: 4. The CDR3 DNA is TGTGCCACCAGCAGATCGGCTAGCGGGAGGTACGAGCAGTACTTC. Encoded protein: CATSRSASGRYEQYF.

Here the CDR3 DNA reads TGTGCCAGCAGCATGGGACAGTATACAATCGATGAGCAGTTCTTC. This codes for CASSMGQYTIDEQFF. This sequence joins TRBV9 and TRBJ2-1, with 7 bases identical to TRBD1. The trim removed 4 bases at V and 8 bases at J, leaving 12 bases unmatched. The CDR3 runs to 15 residues. Germline assignment: CDR1 SGDLS and CDR2 YYNGEE. Complete variable domain (other parts from reference TRBV9 and TRBJ2-1): DSGVTQTPKHLITATGQRVTLRCSPRSGDLSVYWYQQSLDQGLQFLIQYYNGEERAKGNILERFSAQQFPDLHSELNLSSLELGDSALYFCASSMGQYTIDEQFFGPGTRLTVL.

The chain joins TRBV18 to TRBJ1-5, with 7 bases matching TRBD1. CDR1 and CDR2 (germline): KGHSH, LQKENI. The junction had 11 bases not matched to a gene; V was cut back by 1 base and J by 5 bases. The CDR3 covers 17 residues. This chain's CDR3 is CASSPLAGGRADQPQHF. The CDR3, as DNA: TGTGCCAGCTCACCACTGGCAGGGGGTAGGGCGGATCAGCCCCAGCATTTT.

The chain links TRBV7-6 to TRBJ2-7; D perhaps matches TRBD1 (7 bases). Germline V gene lookup returns CDR1 SGHVS and CDR2 FNYEAQ. This CDR3 contains 14 residues. With 3 bases removed from V and 3 bases from J, the gap between germline ends came to 12 bases. The CDR3 bases are TGTGCCAGCAGCTTTAGGAGGGACAGCTACGAGCAGTACTTC. Protein product: CASSFRRDSYEQYF.

The chain couples TRBV7-2 to TRBJ1-6; 8 bases align to TRBD1. With V trimmed by 2 bases and J by 5 bases, 5 bases remained unmatched. The CDR3 runs 16 residues. The V gene's germline CDR1 is SGHTA and CDR2 FQGNSA. The CDR3 DNA is TGTGCCAGCAGCTTATACCGGGGACAGGATAATTCACCCCTCCACTTT. Encoded protein: CASSLYRGQDNSPLHF.

This chain's CDR3 is CASSLALRDTQYF. In DNA, the CDR3 is TGTGCCAGCAGCTTAGCGCTCAGAGATACGCAGTATTTT. The chain is built from TRBV11-2 and TRBJ2-3; D gene uncertain. The CDR3 runs 13 residues. V was shortened by 1 base and J by 5 bases, with 7 bases between the two germline ends. Germline V gives CDR1 SGHAT, CDR2 FQNNGV.

The chain carries TRBV28 and TRBJ1-2; D remains unclear. The V end was cut by 2 bases, the J end by 5 bases, with 6 bases between. The CDR3 runs to 12 residues. Germline CDR1 MDHEN, CDR2 SYDVKM. CDR3 loop: CASSLSVYGYTF. CDR3 sequence (DNA): TGTGCCAGCAGTTTAAGCGTTTATGGCTACACCTTC.

This sequence joins TRBV5-1 and TRBJ2-1; no firm D call. Germline loops: CDR1 SGHRS, CDR2 YFSETQ. V lost 2 bases and J 10 bases, leaving 10 bases between the germline ends. The CDR3 loop spans 12 amino acids. The CDR3 DNA sequence: TGCGCCAGCAGCTTCTCAGCGAGCGAGCAGTTCTTC. It encodes CASSFSASEQFF.

The rearrangement uses TRBV7-9 and TRBJ2-7, with 9 positions matching TRBD2. The CDR3 contains 15 residues. Germline V CDR1 and CDR2: SEHNR, FQNEAQ (reference sequence). After removal of 1 base from V and 7 bases from J, the junction contained 8 bases not matched to a gene. The CDR3 loop is CASSLGLAGAEEQYF. The DNA for the CDR3 is TGTGCCAGCAGCTTAGGGTTAGCGGGAGCGGAAGAGCAGTACTTC.

The chain couples TRBV5-4 to TRBJ2-2; 7 nucleotides match TRBD2. This CDR3 is built from 15 residues. V shed 2 bases, J shed 4 bases, and the junction held 5 bases outside the gene matches. Germline lookup yields CDR1 SGHNT and CDR2 YYREEE (reference sequence). CDR3 amino acids: CASSFSGKGTGELFF. The CDR3 DNA follows: TGTGCCAGCAGCTTCAGCGGGAAGGGCACCGGGGAGCTGTTTTTT.

This clone showed up just once. The chain is built from TRBV4-1 and TRBJ2-1, with TRBD2 as a possible D gene (6 bases). The germline V and J ends were trimmed by 0 bases and 8 bases, with 14 bases remaining between them. The CDR3 loop spans 15 amino acids. Germline V lookup: CDR1 MGHRA, CDR2 YSYEKL. The CDR3 is CASSQDWTTIYEQFF. CDR3 bases: TGCGCCAGCAGCCAAGATTGGACTACTATCTATGAGCAGTTCTTC.